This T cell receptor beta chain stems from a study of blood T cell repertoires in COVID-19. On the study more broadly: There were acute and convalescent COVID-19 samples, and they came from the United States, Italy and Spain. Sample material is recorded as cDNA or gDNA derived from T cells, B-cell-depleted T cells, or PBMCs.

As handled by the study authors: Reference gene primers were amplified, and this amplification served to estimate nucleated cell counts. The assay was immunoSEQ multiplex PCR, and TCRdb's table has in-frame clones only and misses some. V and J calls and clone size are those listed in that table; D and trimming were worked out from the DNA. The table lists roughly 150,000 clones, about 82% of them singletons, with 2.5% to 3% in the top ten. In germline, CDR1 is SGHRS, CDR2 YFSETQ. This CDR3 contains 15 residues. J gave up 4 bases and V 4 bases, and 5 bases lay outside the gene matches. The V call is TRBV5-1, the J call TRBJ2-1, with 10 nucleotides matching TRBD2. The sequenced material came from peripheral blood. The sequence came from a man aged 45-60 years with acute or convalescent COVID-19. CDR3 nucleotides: TGCGCCAGCAGCGATGGGACTAGCGTATACAATGAGCAGTTCTTC. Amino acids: CASSDGTSVYNEQFF.